This entry lists 7 T cell receptor beta chains sequenced from one sample in a study of Ad26.COV2.S vaccination and SARS-CoV-2 variants. Noted treatment: roughly 18 received Ad26.COV2.S at low or high dose, single or two shots; 5 received placebo; per-sample allocation not given. Repertoires come from day 63 after the first vaccine or placebo injection. The repertoire was sequenced with immunoSEQ multiplex PCR; TCRdb's copy has only in-frame clones and lacks some. The sample holds roughly 380,000 clones; over 75% are singletons and the top ten take about 3.5%. The sequencing used peripheral blood, collected in a trial of Ad26.COV2.S vaccine versus placebo. The source of these receptors is a person aged 18 to 65 who received the Ad26.COV2.S COVID-19 vaccine or a placebo.

The rearrangement joins TRBV5-1 to TRBJ2-5, with D possibly matching TRBD2 (5 bases). The length of the CDR3 is 13 residues. The ends were cut back, 5 bases at V and 5 bases at J, with 13 bases in the middle. Germline CDR1 SGHRS, CDR2 YFSETQ. DNA of the CDR3: TGCGCCAGCAGAATAGCCGGGGAGGAGACCCAGTACTTC. Translated, it gives CASRIAGEETQYF.

J is TRBJ1-6 and V is TRBV6-6; tentatively, D is TRBD1 (6 bases). The V and J ends lost 5 bases and 10 bases respectively, with 12 bases between them. In germline, CDR1 is MNHNY, CDR2 SVGAGI (reference sequence). This CDR3 contains 13 residues. CDR3 loop: CASSRGARSPLHF. CDR3 in DNA: TGTGCCAGCAGTCGGGGGGCGAGGTCACCCCTCCACTTT.

The CDR3 here is CASKWDRGPGANVLTF. CDR3 coding DNA: TGCGCCAGCAAGTGGGACAGGGGACCTGGGGCCAACGTCCTGACTTTC. The chain joins TRBV10-1 to TRBJ2-6; TRBD1 aligns across 10 bases. With 7 bases clipped from V and 2 bases from J, the junction kept 5 bases outside the gene matches. From germline, CDR1 is WNHNN and CDR2 SYGVQD (reference sequence). The CDR3 loop spans 16 amino acids.

The CDR3 nucleotides read TGTGCCAGCAGCTCCAACCGGGACGGTGGAAACACCATATATTTT. Translating it yields CASSSNRDGGNTIYF. The chain employs TRBV3-1 (or the pseudogene TRBV3-2) and TRBJ1-3, with D perhaps matching TRBD1 (5 bases). Germline V gene sequence: CDR1 LGHDT, CDR2 YNNKEL (reference sequence). Deletions cut 5 bases from V and 3 bases from J, with 14 bases between. The CDR3 length is 15 residues.

The chain combines TRBV7-9 with TRBJ1-3, with a tentative D call TRBD1 (6 bases). This CDR3 contains 15 residues. Trimming stripped 0 bases from V and 2 bases from J, with 8 bases between. Germline values: CDR1 SEHNR, CDR2 FQNEAQ (reference sequence). The CDR3 nucleotides are TGTGCCAGCAGCTTAGCAGGGGGTACTGGAAACACCATATATTTT. It yields the protein CASSLAGGTGNTIYF.

The CDR3, as DNA: TGCGCCAGCAGCCAAGGCCAACCGGGCACCGGGGAGCTGTTTTTT. Protein product: CASSQGQPGTGELFF. The chain recombines TRBV4-1 with TRBJ2-2; D ambiguous. CDR1 is MGHRA, CDR2 YSYEKL, per germline. V was pared by 1 base and J by 4 bases, with 10 bases between. The CDR3 spans 15 residues.

CDR3 residues: CATSDNRRNTGELFF. In DNA, the CDR3 is TGTGCCACCAGTGATAACAGGAGGAACACCGGGGAGCTGTTTTTT. The V call is TRBV24-1, the J call TRBJ2-2; D is perhaps TRBD1 (5 bases). The CDR3 runs to 15 residues. CDR1 and CDR2 (germline): KGHDR, SFDVKD. V dropped 3 bases and J dropped 1 base, with 8 bases sitting between them.